The 23 T cell receptor beta chains below were found in one sample sequenced in a study of immune cell composition in non-small cell lung cancer. Here immunoSEQ multiplex PCR was the method, and the copy in TCRdb shows in-frame clones only, minus some. The repertoire holds 3,000 to 3,500 clones, about 82% seen once, with 8.9% in the top ten. Input material: lung tumor tissue. Source of these receptors: a human donor with non-small cell lung cancer.

This clone was detected a few times. This chain uses TRBV6-1 with TRBJ2-2; D remains ambiguous. The CDR3 is 14 amino acids. Germline V gene sequence: CDR1 MNHNS, CDR2 SASEGT. Trimming left V 6 bases short and J 0 bases short, with 8 bases between. The CDR3 reads CASRRQTNTGELFF. The CDR3, as DNA: TGTGCCAGCAGGAGGCAGACGAACACCGGGGAGCTGTTTTTT.

This chain joins TRBV20-1 and TRBJ2-1; a weak D match, TRBD2 (6 bases). V shed 3 bases and J shed 12 bases, with 12 bases lying between them. The CDR3 has 11 amino acids. In germline, CDR1 is DFQATT, CDR2 SNEGSKA (reference sequence). The DNA for the CDR3 is TGCAGTGCTAGGACTAGTTTTGGGCAGTTCTTC. Protein product: CSARTSFGQFF.

The chain employs TRBV6-6 and TRBJ2-2, with a weak D call TRBD2 (6 bases). Trimming cost V 5 bases and J 4 bases, with 14 bases left between them. Germline values: CDR1 MNHNY, CDR2 SVGAGI (reference sequence). CDR3 length equals 15 residues. CDR3 in amino acids: CASSVLGGPTGELFF. The CDR3 coding sequence is TGTGCCAGCAGTGTTTTGGGGGGACCCACCGGGGAGCTGTTTTTT.

V and J are TRBV19 and TRBJ1-4; no clear D. CDR1 LNHDA and CDR2 SQIVND come from the germline V gene (reference sequence). Trimming removed 7 bases at V and 5 bases at J, with 17 bases between. The CDR3 extends over 15 amino acids. CDR3 protein: CASTGGRALNEKLFF. The CDR3 nucleotides read TGTGCCAGTACGGGCGGGCGAGCCCTGAATGAAAAACTGTTTTTT. The full variable domain, rest sourced from reference TRBV19 and TRBJ1-4, is DGGITQSPKYLFRKEGQNVTLSCEQNLNHDAMYWYRQDPGQGLRLIYYSQIVNDFQKGDIAEGYSVSREKKESFPLTVTSAQKNPTAFYLCASTGGRALNEKLFFGSGTQLSVL.

The V and J genes are TRBV28 and TRBJ2-7; weak D call: TRBD1 (6 bases). The CDR3 covers 16 residues. Germline V gives CDR1 MDHEN, CDR2 SYDVKM. The V and J ends lost 1 base and 2 bases respectively, with 15 bases between them. This CDR3 reads CASSLSQRSGAYEQYF. In DNA, the CDR3 is TGTGCCAGCAGTTTATCCCAAAGGTCAGGGGCCTACGAGCAGTACTTC.

This clone has a single count. The V call is TRBV28, the J call TRBJ1-4; maybe TRBD1 (5 bases). CDR1 and CDR2 (germline): MDHEN, SYDVKM. V lost 2 bases and J lost 4, with 11 bases in between. This CDR3 region has 15 residues. CDR3 in DNA: TGTGCCAGCAGTTTAGGTGGGCAGGGTAATGAAAAACTGTTTTTT. Residues: CASSLGGQGNEKLFF.

The chain joins TRBV5-1 to TRBJ1-1; D remains ambiguous. V was pared by 4 bases and J by 3 bases, with 16 bases between. Germline CDR1 and CDR2: SGHRS and YFSETQ. The CDR3 loop spans 15 amino acids. In DNA form, the CDR3 reads TGCGCCAGCAGCGGTCCTTCCGGGTTAGACACTGAAGCTTTCTTT. As protein: CASSGPSGLDTEAFF.

The chain employs TRBV10-3 and TRBJ2-2, with unresolved D. Germline values: CDR1 ENHRY, CDR2 SYGVKD. The CDR3 has 14 amino acids. V was pared by 5 bases and J by 2 bases, with 9 bases between. CDR3 sequence reads: CAISFDKNTGELFF. The CDR3 nucleotides read TGTGCCATCAGTTTTGACAAAAACACCGGGGAGCTGTTTTTT.

V is TRBV28 and J is TRBJ2-3; 7 nucleotides align to TRBD1. V lost 2 bases, J lost 2 bases, and 10 bases stayed unmatched. CDR3 length equals 17 residues. Looked up from germline, CDR1 is MDHEN and CDR2 is SYDVKM. The CDR3 spells CASSLGAWDRITDTQYF. CDR3 bases: TGTGCCAGCAGTTTAGGTGCCTGGGACAGAATCACAGATACGCAGTATTTT.

This clone has a single count. The rearrangement uses TRBV28 and TRBJ2-7, with 7 bases that match TRBD2. Germline V CDR1 and CDR2: MDHEN, SYDVKM. There are 15 residues in the CDR3. With 5 bases clipped from V and 0 bases from J, the junction kept 7 bases outside the gene matches. CDR3 DNA sequence: TGTGCCAGCAGTCCCCCTAGCGGTAACTCCTACGAGCAGTACTTC. It codes for CASSPPSGNSYEQYF.

The chain recombines TRBV7-9 with TRBJ2-4, with a weak D call TRBD1 (5 bases). Germline V gene data show CDR1 as SEHNR and CDR2 as FQNEAQ (reference sequence). The V end lost 0 bases, the J end lost 9 bases, and 12 bases lay between the germline ends. This CDR3 is built from 14 residues. This CDR3 reads CASSLAGASAIQYF. As DNA, the CDR3 is TGTGCCAGCAGCTTAGCAGGGGCTTCCGCCATTCAGTACTTC.

This sequence joins TRBV7-9 and TRBJ2-2; unclear D gene. V dropped 1 base and J dropped 3 bases, with 6 bases sitting between them. Germline V gene data show CDR1 as SEHNR and CDR2 as FQNEAQ (reference sequence). The CDR3 sequence is 14 residues long. The chain's CDR3 is CASSLDTYTGELFF. The CDR3 DNA reads TGTGCCAGCAGCTTAGATACTTACACCGGGGAGCTGTTTTTT.

The chain joins TRBV5-1 to TRBJ2-3; 11 bases are shared with TRBD2. The CDR3 contains 16 residues. Germline CDR1 reads SGHRS; CDR2 reads YFSETQ. The V gene end was trimmed by 3 bases and the J gene end by 2 bases; junction bases not matched to a gene: 5. For the CDR3, the DNA is TGCGCCAGCAGCTCGAAACTAGCGGGAGTCACAGATACGCAGTATTTT. Protein: CASSSKLAGVTDTQYF.

This clone has a single count. This rearrangement joins TRBV6-1 to TRBJ1-5, with D hard to call. The V and J ends lost 6 bases and 0 bases respectively, with 12 bases between them. Germline V gene data show CDR1 as MNHNS and CDR2 as SASEGT. The CDR3 has 15 residues. The CDR3 here is CASRVMSYSNQPQHF. As DNA, the CDR3 is TGTGCCAGCAGGGTAATGAGCTATAGCAATCAGCCCCAGCATTTT.

The chain combines TRBV30 with TRBJ1-1, with D unresolved. V was pared by 2 bases and J by 0 bases, with 7 bases between. The CDR3 length is 13 residues. Germline lookup yields CDR1 GTSNPN and CDR2 SVGIG (reference sequence). The CDR3 loop reads CAWSLLMNTEAFF. The CDR3 bases are TGTGCCTGGAGTTTGTTAATGAACACTGAAGCTTTCTTT. Filled out from reference TRBV30 and TRBJ1-1, the complete variable domain reads SQTIHQWPATLVQPVGSPLSLECTVEGTSNPNLYWYRQAAGRGLQLLFYSVGIGQISSEVPQNLSASRPQDRQFILSSKKLLLSDSGFYLCAWSLLMNTEAFFGQGTRLTVV.

The gene calls are TRBV5-1 and TRBJ2-1; possibly TRBD2 for D (6 bases). Trimming left V 9 bases short and J 7 bases short, with 23 bases between. This CDR3 is 15 amino acids long. Germline V gene data show CDR1 as SGHRS and CDR2 as YFSETQ. CDR3 coding DNA: TGCGCCACCTCGGGGGACGGGAGTCTTCGGAATGAGCAGTTCTTC. Protein: CATSGDGSLRNEQFF.

The J gene is TRBJ2-7, the V gene TRBV5-1, with 10 positions matching TRBD2. CDR1 is SGHRS, CDR2 YFSETQ, per germline. V lost 5 bases to trimming and J lost 5 bases; unmatched junction nucleotides: 10. The CDR3 length is 15 residues. The CDR3: CASRLLGTSVDEQYF. In DNA form, the CDR3 reads TGCGCCAGCAGGTTGCTCGGGACTAGCGTGGACGAGCAGTACTTC.

V is TRBV10-3 and J is TRBJ1-4; 10 bases align to TRBD1. The V gene end was trimmed by 10 bases and the J gene end by 6 bases; junction bases not matched to a gene: 8. CDR1 is ENHRY and CDR2 is SYGVKD in the germline V gene. This CDR3 contains 14 residues. CDR3 DNA sequence: TGTGCCACCCGAACGGACAGGGGGGATGAAAAACTGTTTTTT. The encoded protein is CATRTDRGDEKLFF.

The chain employs TRBV5-1 and TRBJ1-4; 8 nucleotides line up with TRBD1. Germline assignment: CDR1 SGHRS and CDR2 YFSETQ. V gave up 1 base and J gave up 8 bases; unmatched junction bases: 10. CDR3 length: 16 amino acids. DNA of the CDR3: TGCGCCAGCAGCTTGCCATCTACAGGGGGAGGCGAAAAACTGTTTTTT. This sequence encodes CASSLPSTGGGEKLFF.

This chain connects TRBV19 to TRBJ1-5; the match to TRBD1 covers 9 bases. Germline V gene data show CDR1 as LNHDA and CDR2 as SQIVND (reference sequence). Trimming removed 5 bases from V and 3 bases from J; junction bases left unmatched: 8. This CDR3 contains 16 residues. The CDR3 here is CASSAMGQGPNQPQHF. CDR3 DNA: TGTGCCAGTAGTGCCATGGGACAGGGACCCAATCAGCCCCAGCATTTT.

The chain is built from TRBV28 and TRBJ2-3; 9 bases line up with TRBD1. Germline V CDR1 and CDR2: MDHEN, SYDVKM. V shed 3 bases and J 8 bases; nucleotides not matched to a gene: 9. The CDR3 runs 15 residues. CDR3 sequence reads: CASSFLEQGAATQYF. CDR3 DNA: TGTGCCAGCAGTTTTTTAGAACAGGGGGCAGCTACGCAGTATTTT.

This chain connects TRBV28 to TRBJ2-3; TRBD1 agrees at 9 bases. The V and J ends lost 5 bases and 5 bases, in that order; junction bases with no gene match: 5. The germline gives CDR1 MDHEN, CDR2 SYDVKM. The CDR3 sequence is 14 residues long. The CDR3 DNA sequence: TGTGCCAGCAGTCCTACAGGGGGCCGAGATACGCAGTATTTT. Amino acids: CASSPTGGRDTQYF.

The chain employs TRBV19 and TRBJ2-5, with TRBD1 identical over 9 bases. CDR1 and CDR2 from the germline V gene are LNHDA and SQIVND (reference sequence). The CDR3 has 14 residues. The junction had 5 bases not matched to a gene; V was cut back by 4 bases and J by 5 bases. The CDR3 region is CASSKQGALETQYF. CDR3 bases: TGTGCCAGTAGTAAACAGGGGGCCTTGGAGACCCAGTACTTC.